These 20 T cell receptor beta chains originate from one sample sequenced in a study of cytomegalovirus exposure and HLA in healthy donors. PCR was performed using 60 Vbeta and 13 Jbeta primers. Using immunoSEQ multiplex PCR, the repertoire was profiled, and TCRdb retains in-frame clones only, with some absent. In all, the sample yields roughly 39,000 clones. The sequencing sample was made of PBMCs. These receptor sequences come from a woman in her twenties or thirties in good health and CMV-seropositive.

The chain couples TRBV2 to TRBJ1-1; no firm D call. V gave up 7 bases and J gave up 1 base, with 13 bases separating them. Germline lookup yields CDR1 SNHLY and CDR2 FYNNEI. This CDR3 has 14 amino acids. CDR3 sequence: CASIPGNPNTEAFF. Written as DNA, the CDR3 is TGTGCCAGCATACCGGGAAACCCGAACACTGAAGCTTTCTTT.

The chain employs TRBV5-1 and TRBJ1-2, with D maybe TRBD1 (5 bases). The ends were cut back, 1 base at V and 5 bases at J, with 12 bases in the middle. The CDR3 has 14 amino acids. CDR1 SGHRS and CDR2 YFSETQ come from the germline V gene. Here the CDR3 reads CASSLSQGNYGYTF. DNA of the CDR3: TGCGCCAGCAGCTTGTCCCAGGGAAATTATGGCTACACCTTC.

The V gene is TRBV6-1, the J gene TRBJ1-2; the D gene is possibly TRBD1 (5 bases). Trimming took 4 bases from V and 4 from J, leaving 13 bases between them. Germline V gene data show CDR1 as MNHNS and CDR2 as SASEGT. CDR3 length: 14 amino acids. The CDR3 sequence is CASSGGTATYGYTF. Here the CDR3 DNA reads TGTGCCAGCAGTGGCGGGACGGCGACCTATGGCTACACCTTC.

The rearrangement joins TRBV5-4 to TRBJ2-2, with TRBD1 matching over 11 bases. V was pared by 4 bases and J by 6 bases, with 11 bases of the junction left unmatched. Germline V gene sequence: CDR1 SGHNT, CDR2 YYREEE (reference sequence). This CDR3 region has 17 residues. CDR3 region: CASSPDRGRLAAGELFF. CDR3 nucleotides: TGTGCCAGCAGCCCGGACAGGGGGCGGCTAGCGGCCGGGGAGCTGTTTTTT.

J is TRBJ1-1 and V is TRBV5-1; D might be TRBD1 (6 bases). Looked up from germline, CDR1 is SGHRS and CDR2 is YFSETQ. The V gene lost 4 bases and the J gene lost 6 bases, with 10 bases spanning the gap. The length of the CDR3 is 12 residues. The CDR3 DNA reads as TGCGCCAGCAGCGGGGACACACCTGAAGCTTTCTTT. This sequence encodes CASSGDTPEAFF.

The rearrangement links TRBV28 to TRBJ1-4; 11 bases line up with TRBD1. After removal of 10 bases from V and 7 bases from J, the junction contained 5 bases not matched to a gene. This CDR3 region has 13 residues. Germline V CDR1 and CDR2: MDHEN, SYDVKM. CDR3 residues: CATSGTGGEKLFF. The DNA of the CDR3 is TGTGCCACCTCCGGGACAGGGGGTGAAAAACTGTTTTTT.

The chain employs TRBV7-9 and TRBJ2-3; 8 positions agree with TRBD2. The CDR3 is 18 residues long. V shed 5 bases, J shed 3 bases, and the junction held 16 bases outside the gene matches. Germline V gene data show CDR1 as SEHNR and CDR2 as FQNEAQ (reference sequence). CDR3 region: CASSTLAGQIVGTDTQYF. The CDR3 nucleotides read TGTGCCAGCAGCACCTTAGCGGGGCAGATAGTCGGTACAGATACGCAGTATTTT.

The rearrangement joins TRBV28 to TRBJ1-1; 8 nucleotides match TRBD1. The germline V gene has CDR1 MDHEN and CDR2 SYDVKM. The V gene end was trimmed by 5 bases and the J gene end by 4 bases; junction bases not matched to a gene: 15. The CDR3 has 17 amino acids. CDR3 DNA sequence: TGTGCCAGCAGTAGTTTCAGGCAGGGGGCTATGAGCACTGAAGCTTTCTTT. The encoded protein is CASSSFRQGAMSTEAFF. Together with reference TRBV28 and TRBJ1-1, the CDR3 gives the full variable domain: DVKVTQSSRYLVKRTGEKVFLECVQDMDHENMFWYRQDPGLGLRLIYFSYDVKMKEKGDIPEGYSVSREKKERFSLILESASTNQTSMYLCASSSFRQGAMSTEAFFGQGTRLTVV.

CDR3 in amino acids: CATSNRGHRSPLHF. The CDR3 region has the DNA TGTGCCACTTCAAACAGGGGACATCGGTCACCCCTCCACTTT. The chain has TRBV19 and TRBJ1-6, with 7 bases aligning to TRBD1. Germline-derived CDR1 and CDR2 are LNHDA and SQIVND (reference sequence). The CDR3 consists of 14 residues. Trimming at V came to 10 bases and at J to 10 bases, leaving 13 bases not matched to a gene.

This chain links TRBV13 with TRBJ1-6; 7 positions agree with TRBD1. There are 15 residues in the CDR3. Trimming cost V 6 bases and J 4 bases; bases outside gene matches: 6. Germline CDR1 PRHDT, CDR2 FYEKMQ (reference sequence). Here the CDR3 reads CASRLKGAYNSPLHF. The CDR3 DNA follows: TGTGCCAGCAGGCTGAAGGGGGCATATAATTCACCCCTCCACTTT.

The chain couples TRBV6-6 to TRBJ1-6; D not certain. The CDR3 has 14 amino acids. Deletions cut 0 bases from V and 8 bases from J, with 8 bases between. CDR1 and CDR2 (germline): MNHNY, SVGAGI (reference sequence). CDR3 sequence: CASSYSNRDSPLHF. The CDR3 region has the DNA TGTGCCAGCAGTTACTCGAACCGGGATTCACCCCTCCACTTT.

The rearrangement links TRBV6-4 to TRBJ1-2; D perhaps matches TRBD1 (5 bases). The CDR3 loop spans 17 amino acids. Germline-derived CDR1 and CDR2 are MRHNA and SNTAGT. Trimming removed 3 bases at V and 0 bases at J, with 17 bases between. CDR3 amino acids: CASSEQSGGITNYGYTF. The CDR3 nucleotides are TGTGCCAGCAGTGAGCAATCCGGGGGGATAACTAACTATGGCTACACCTTC.

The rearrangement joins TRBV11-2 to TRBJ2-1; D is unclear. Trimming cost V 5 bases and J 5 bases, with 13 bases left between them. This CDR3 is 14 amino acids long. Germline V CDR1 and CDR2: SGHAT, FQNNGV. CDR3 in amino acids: CASSTIQLNNEQFF. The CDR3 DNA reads TGTGCCAGCAGCACTATTCAGCTAAACAATGAGCAGTTCTTC.

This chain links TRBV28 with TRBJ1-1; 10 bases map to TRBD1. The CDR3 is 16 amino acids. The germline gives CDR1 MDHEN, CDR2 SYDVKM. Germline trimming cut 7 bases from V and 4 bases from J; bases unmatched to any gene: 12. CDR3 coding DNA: TGTGCCAGCAACTCCCCGGGGGGGACAGGGGTCACTGAAGCTTTCTTT. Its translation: CASNSPGGTGVTEAFF.

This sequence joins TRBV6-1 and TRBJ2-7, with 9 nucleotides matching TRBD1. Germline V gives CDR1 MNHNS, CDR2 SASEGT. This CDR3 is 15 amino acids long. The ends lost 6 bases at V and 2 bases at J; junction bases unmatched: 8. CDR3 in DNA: TGTGCCAGCAGCGTCTTGGGGACAGGGACCTACGAGCAGTACTTC. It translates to CASSVLGTGTYEQYF.

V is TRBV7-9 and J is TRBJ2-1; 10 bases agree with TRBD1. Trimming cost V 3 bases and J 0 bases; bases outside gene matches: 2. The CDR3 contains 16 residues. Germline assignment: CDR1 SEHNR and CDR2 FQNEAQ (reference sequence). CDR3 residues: CASSFGQGDSYNEQFF. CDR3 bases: TGTGCCAGCAGCTTCGGACAGGGGGACTCCTACAATGAGCAGTTCTTC. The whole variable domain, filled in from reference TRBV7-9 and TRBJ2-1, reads DTGVSQNPRHKITKRGQNVTFRCDPISEHNRLYWYRQTLGQGPEFLTYFQNEAQLEKSRLLSDRFSAERPKGSFSTLEIQRTEQGDSAMYLCASSFGQGDSYNEQFFGPGTRLTVL.

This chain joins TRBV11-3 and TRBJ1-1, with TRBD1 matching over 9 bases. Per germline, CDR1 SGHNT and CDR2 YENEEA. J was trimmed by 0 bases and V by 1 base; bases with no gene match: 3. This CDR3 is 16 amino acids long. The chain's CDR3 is CASSLGGDRVNTEAFF. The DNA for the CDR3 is TGTGCCAGCAGCTTAGGAGGGGACAGGGTGAACACTGAAGCTTTCTTT.

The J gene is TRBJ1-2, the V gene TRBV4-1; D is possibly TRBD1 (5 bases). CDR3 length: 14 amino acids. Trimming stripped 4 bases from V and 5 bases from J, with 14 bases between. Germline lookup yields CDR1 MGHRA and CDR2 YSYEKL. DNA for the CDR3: TGCGCCAGCAGCCTGGACGGGGAGGGGTATGGCTACACCTTC. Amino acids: CASSLDGEGYGYTF.

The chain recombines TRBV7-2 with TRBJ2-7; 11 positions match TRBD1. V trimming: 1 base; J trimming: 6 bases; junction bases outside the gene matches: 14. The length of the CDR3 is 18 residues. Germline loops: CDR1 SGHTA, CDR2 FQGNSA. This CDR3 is CASSLGPVAADRGREQYF. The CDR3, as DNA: TGTGCCAGCAGCTTAGGTCCCGTCGCCGCGGACAGGGGGCGCGAGCAGTACTTC. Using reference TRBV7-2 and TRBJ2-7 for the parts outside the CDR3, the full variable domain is GAGVSQSPSNKVTEKGKDVELRCDPISGHTALYWYRQSLGQGLEFLIYFQGNSAPDKSGLPSDRFSAERTGGSVSTLTIQRTQQEDSAVYLCASSLGPVAADRGREQYFGPGTRLTVT.

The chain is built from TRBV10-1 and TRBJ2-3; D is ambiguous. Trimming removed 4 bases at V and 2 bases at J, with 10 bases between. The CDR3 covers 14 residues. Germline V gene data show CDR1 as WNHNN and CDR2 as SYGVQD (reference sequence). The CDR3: CASSAELNTDTQYF. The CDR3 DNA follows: TGCGCCAGCAGTGCCGAGCTAAACACAGATACGCAGTATTTT.